This entry lists 32 T cell receptor beta chains sequenced from one sample in a study of T-cell reconstitution after alpha-beta-depleted transplantation in children. Unique molecular identifiers were built into the TCRbeta library. One entry per CDR3 protein results from TCRdb running MiXCR on the PCR reads. Among hundreds of thousands of distinct CDR3 sequences listed, roughly 15% were seen once. The sample in question was PBMCs from the stem cell graft donor, obtained from the stem cell graft. These receptors were taken from a human donor who donated a stem cell graft to a child with acute myeloid leukemia.

This clonotype appeared a few times. The V and J genes are TRBV27 and TRBJ1-2, with TRBD1 matching over 8 bases. The CDR3 is made up of 17 amino acids. Trimming at V came to 6 bases and at J to 0 bases, leaving 12 bases not matched to a gene. Germline loops: CDR1 MNHEY, CDR2 SMNVEV (reference sequence). The CDR3 DNA reads TGTGCCAGCAGCGCCCAGAGGACAGGGACCCCTAACTATGGCTACACCTTC. Translation: CASSAQRTGTPNYGYTF.

This clonotype was observed many times. The chain uses TRBV30 and TRBJ1-3, with D perhaps TRBD1 (6 bases). The germline gives CDR1 GTSNPN, CDR2 SVGIG (reference sequence). The CDR3 has 13 amino acids. The CDR3 sequence: CAGGKDSGNTIYF. The CDR3 DNA reads TGTGCAGGGGGGAAAGACTCTGGAAACACCATATATTTT.

This clonotype was seen ten or more times. DNA of the CDR3: TGTGCCAGCAGCTCTGGATTAGCAGCTAGCACAGATACGCAGTATTTT. This encodes CASSSGLAASTDTQYF. The chain couples TRBV13 to TRBJ2-3; D unresolved. The CDR3 has 16 amino acids. V dropped 4 bases and J dropped 0 bases, with 14 bases sitting between them. CDR1 is PRHDT, CDR2 FYEKMQ, per germline (reference sequence). Using reference TRBV13 and TRBJ2-3 for the parts outside the CDR3, the full variable domain is AAGVIQSPRHLIKEKRETATLKCYPIPRHDTVYWYQQGPGQDPQFLISFYEKMQSDKGSIPDRFSAQQFSDYHSELNMSSLELGDSALYFCASSSGLAASTDTQYFGPGTRLTVL.

This clonotype was detected ten times or more. This chain connects TRBV6-1 to TRBJ2-5, with a possible D match to TRBD2 (6 bases). Germline CDR1 reads MNHNS; CDR2 reads SASEGT. V was trimmed by 6 bases and J by 0 bases, leaving 11 bases between them. This CDR3 region has 14 residues. This CDR3 reads CASRSRDYQETQYF. The CDR3 coding sequence is TGTGCCAGCAGGAGCCGGGACTACCAAGAGACCCAGTACTTC.

This clonotype was counted ten times or more. The chain carries TRBV27 and TRBJ1-6, with D hard to call. CDR1 is MNHEY, CDR2 SMNVEV, per germline (reference sequence). V dropped 8 bases and J dropped 3 bases, with 11 bases sitting between them. This CDR3 has 14 amino acids. In DNA form, the CDR3 reads TGTGCCAGCGGAGTCTCGGTCTATAATTCACCCCTCCACTTT. This sequence encodes CASGVSVYNSPLHF.

This clonotype has just a few counts. The chain links TRBV25-1 to TRBJ2-3, with TRBD1 as a possible D gene (5 bases). Germline V lookup: CDR1 MGHDK, CDR2 SYGVNS. The CDR3 length is 17 residues. V was shortened by 0 bases and J by 4 bases, with 17 bases between the two germline ends. CDR3 DNA sequence: TGTGCCAGCAGTGAATATCAGGGTTCAGTGGCGGCAGATACGCAGTATTTT. Translated: CASSEYQGSVAADTQYF.

This clonotype was counted many times. The CDR3 region has the DNA TGTGCCAGCAGTTACTCGACCCCGCGGACTAATGAAAAACTGTTTTTT. Translating it yields CASSYSTPRTNEKLFF. The chain has TRBV6-5 and TRBJ1-4; no clear D. Per germline, CDR1 MNHEY and CDR2 SVGAGI. V was shortened by 0 bases and J by 2 bases, with 10 bases between the two germline ends. This CDR3 comprises 16 residues.

CDR3 amino acids: CAISEADPRRNSPLHF. DNA of the CDR3: TGTGCCATCAGTGAGGCGGACCCTAGGAGGAATTCACCCCTCCACTTT. This chain uses TRBV10-3 with TRBJ1-6; no definite D call. The CDR3 covers 16 residues. CDR1 and CDR2 from the germline V gene are ENHRY and SYGVKD. Trimming took 2 bases from V and 7 from J, leaving 15 bases between them.

The chain is built from TRBV18 and TRBJ1-5; D is undetermined. The V and J ends lost 6 bases and 4 bases respectively, with 13 bases between them. CDR1 is KGHSH, CDR2 LQKENI, per germline. The CDR3 spans 14 residues. The CDR3 nucleotides read TGTGCCAGCTCCCGCGACCGAAGGAATCAGCCCCAGCATTTT. Translated: CASSRDRRNQPQHF.

V usage is TRBV21-1 and J usage is TRBJ2-4. TRBV21-1 is annotated as a pseudogene. The CDR3 is made up of 14 amino acids. The DNA of the CDR3 is TGTGCCAGCAGCAAGTGTAAGGGTAAAAACATTCAGTACTTC. Translated: CASSKCKGKNIQYF.

At least ten counts were recorded for this clonotype. This chain connects TRBV12-3 or TRBV12-4 to TRBJ2-5; 11 positions agree with TRBD1. The CDR3 loop spans 15 amino acids. J lost 5 bases, V lost 7 bases, and 9 bases had no gene match. Written as DNA, the CDR3 is TGTGCCAGCACCATCGGGACAGGGGGTCCGGAGACCCAGTACTTC. Its protein is CASTIGTGGPETQYF.

This clonotype appeared many times. The genes are TRBV15 and TRBJ1-6; D unresolved. The V and J ends lost 0 bases and 7 bases respectively, with 7 bases between them. The CDR3 length is 14 residues. From germline, CDR1 is LNHNV and CDR2 YYDKDF (reference sequence). DNA of the CDR3: TGTGCCACCAGCAGAGATCATCGGAATTCACCCCTCCACTTT. It is translated as CATSRDHRNSPLHF. The variable domain in full, completed from reference TRBV15 and TRBJ1-6, reads DAMVIQNPRYQVTQFGKPVTLSCSQTLNHNVMYWYQQKSSQAPKLLFHYYDKDFNNEADTPDNFQSRRPNTSFCFLDIRSPGLGDTAMYLCATSRDHRNSPLHFGNGTRLTVT.

V and J are TRBV7-2 and TRBJ1-1; 7 bases match TRBD1. V was pared by 1 base and J by 4 bases, with 3 bases of the junction left unmatched. This CDR3 comprises 14 residues. Per germline, CDR1 SGHTA and CDR2 FQGNSA. The CDR3 protein is CASSLEGAITEAFF. As DNA, the CDR3 is TGTGCCAGCAGCTTAGAGGGGGCTATCACTGAAGCTTTCTTT.

This clonotype was seen a few times. V gene TRBV12-3 or TRBV12-4 combines with J gene TRBJ2-5; 10 bases are a match to TRBD1. CDR3 length equals 18 residues. The trim removed 5 bases at V and 2 bases at J, leaving 14 bases unmatched. Here the CDR3 reads CASSLRPRQGARQETQYF. CDR3 coding DNA: TGTGCCAGCAGTCTAAGGCCAAGACAGGGGGCGCGGCAAGAGACCCAGTACTTC.

The V and J genes are TRBV7-9 and TRBJ1-2; TRBD1 is a possible D gene (5 bases). Germline-derived CDR1 and CDR2 are SEHNR and FQNEAQ (reference sequence). V was clipped by 1 base and J by 4 bases, with 13 bases between them. The CDR3 contains 15 residues. The CDR3 DNA reads as TGTGCCAGCAGCTTAGACCTGTGGGACGCCTATGGCTACACCTTC. This translates into CASSLDLWDAYGYTF.

The chain recombines TRBV29-1 with TRBJ1-2; 10 nucleotides align to TRBD1. The J segment lost 0 bases and the V segment lost 6 bases, leaving 13 bases of the junction unmatched. The CDR3 has 17 residues. The germline gives CDR1 SQVTM, CDR2 ANQGSEA. Here the CDR3 reads CSVPGQGTVEANYGYTF. The DNA of the CDR3 is TGCAGCGTGCCGGGACAGGGGACTGTAGAAGCTAACTATGGCTACACCTTC. The full variable domain, its missing parts supplied by reference TRBV29-1 and TRBJ1-2, is SAVISQKPSRDICQRGTSLTIQCQVDSQVTMMFWYRQQPGQSLTLIATANQGSEATYESGFVIDKFPISRPNLTFSTLTVSNMSPEDSSIYLCSVPGQGTVEANYGYTFGSGTRLTVV.

The chain combines TRBV29-1 with TRBJ2-7; D may match TRBD1 or TRBD2 (5 bases each). The CDR3 runs 14 residues. Trimming took 4 bases from V and 0 from J, leaving 13 bases between them. In germline, CDR1 is SQVTM, CDR2 ANQGSEA. CDR3 nucleotides: TGCAGCGTTGGAGGGACCTCAAGCTCCTACGAGCAGTACTTC. Its protein product is CSVGGTSSSYEQYF.

This clonotype was seen many times. The CDR3 loop reads CAIRGQPEETQYF. As DNA, the CDR3 is TGTGCCATCAGGGGACAACCCGAAGAGACCCAGTACTTC. V is TRBV10-3 and J is TRBJ2-5, with a tentative D call TRBD1 (6 bases). Germline CDR1 reads ENHRY; CDR2 reads SYGVKD. V lost 6 bases and J lost 3, with 11 bases in between. The length of the CDR3 is 13 residues.

This clonotype was counted a few times. This sequence joins TRBV6-1 and TRBJ2-6; 7 positions match TRBD1. Germline V gene sequence: CDR1 MNHNS, CDR2 SASEGT. Unmatched junction bases numbered 5, after V lost 6 bases and J lost 0 bases. The CDR3 is 16 amino acids. The CDR3 DNA sequence: TGTGCCAGCAGGACAGGGATTGTCTCTGGGGCCAACGTCCTGACTTTC. This translates into CASRTGIVSGANVLTF.

There are many counts of this clonotype. The chain has TRBV10-3 and TRBJ2-7; TRBD1 is a possible D gene (5 bases). The CDR3 covers 16 residues. Germline CDR1 ENHRY, CDR2 SYGVKD. V lost 3 bases to trimming and J lost 2 bases, with 17 bases between them. In DNA form, the CDR3 reads TGTGCCATCAGTGAACAGGCCAGGGTAGGAACCTACGAGCAGTACGTC. It encodes CAISEQARVGTYEQYV.

Many counts were recorded for this clonotype. J is TRBJ1-5 and V is TRBV20-1, with TRBD1 as a possible D gene (5 bases). CDR1 and CDR2 (germline): DFQATT, SNEGSKA (reference sequence). The CDR3 spans 16 residues. The ends were cut back, 0 bases at V and 4 bases at J, with 16 bases in the middle. CDR3 in DNA: TGCAGTGCTAGAGATTGGGGGACCTTAGGAAATCAGCCCCAGCATTTT. As protein: CSARDWGTLGNQPQHF.

This clonotype was seen a few times. The CDR3 loop is CASSEPWLGTGELFF. CDR3 DNA: TGCGCCAGCAGTGAGCCATGGTTGGGCACCGGGGAGCTGTTTTTT. V usage is TRBV10-2 and J usage is TRBJ2-2; D is unresolved. Germline V gene data show CDR1 as WSHSY and CDR2 as SAAADI. The CDR3 totals 15 residues. V lost 2 bases, J lost 4 bases, and 11 bases lay in between.

This clonotype occurred many times. CDR3 amino acids: CASSSQGETEAFF. CDR3 DNA: TGTGCCAGCAGTTCTCAGGGAGAAACTGAAGCTTTCTTT. The rearrangement uses TRBV6-6 and TRBJ1-1, with a weak D call TRBD1 (5 bases). V dropped 4 bases and J dropped 5 bases, with 11 bases sitting between them. The CDR3 runs 13 residues. The germline CDR1 and CDR2 sequences are MNHNY and SVGAGI (reference sequence).

The rearrangement links TRBV4-3 to TRBJ2-3; D may match TRBD1 or TRBD2 (5 bases each). This CDR3 has 14 amino acids. Germline assignment: CDR1 LGHNA and CDR2 YSLEER. Trimming left V 3 bases short and J 4 bases short, with 11 bases between. CDR3 in amino acids: CASSQGDQADTQYF. The CDR3 DNA follows: TGCGCCAGCAGCCAGGGGGACCAGGCAGATACGCAGTATTTT.

This clonotype showed up many times. This chain uses TRBV6-5 with TRBJ1-4, with TRBD1 as a possible D gene (5 bases). V was cut by 0 bases and J by 13 bases, with 15 bases left in between. Germline V lookup: CDR1 MNHEY, CDR2 SVGAGI. The CDR3 extends over 14 amino acids. CDR3 nucleotide sequence: TGTGCCAGCAGTTACTCTGGCAGGGAGACTGGACTGTTTTTT. Amino acid sequence: CASSYSGRETGLFF.

This clonotype was detected a few times. This chain links TRBV12-3 or TRBV12-4 with TRBJ1-5; D gene uncertain. The CDR3 length is 15 residues. V lost 6 bases and J 0 bases, leaving 12 bases between the germline ends. Here the CDR3 reads CASSTDRYSNQPQHF. The CDR3 nucleotides read TGTGCCAGCAGCACCGACCGATATAGCAATCAGCCCCAGCATTTT.

At least ten counts were recorded for this clonotype. This CDR3 reads CSASLAGGAETQYF. The CDR3 DNA sequence: TGCAGTGCTAGCCTAGCGGGGGGAGCAGAGACCCAGTACTTC. The gene calls are TRBV20-1 and TRBJ2-5; 11 bases fit TRBD2. This CDR3 comprises 14 residues. V gave up 3 bases and J gave up 4 bases; unmatched junction bases: 4. CDR1 is DFQATT, CDR2 SNEGSKA, per germline (reference sequence).

This clonotype showed up just once. This chain connects TRBV7-8 to TRBJ1-1, with TRBD1 matching 9 bases. From germline, CDR1 is SGHVS and CDR2 FQNEAQ. CDR3 length: 17 amino acids. The V segment lost 2 bases and the J segment 5 bases; nucleotides outside the gene matches: 12. The CDR3 DNA follows: TGTGCCAGCAGCTTACATGGGGCACAGGGGGCGCGTACTGAAGCTTTCTTT. Protein: CASSLHGAQGARTEAFF.

This chain uses TRBV9 with TRBJ2-4; the D is unclear. This CDR3 contains 14 residues. Trimming cost V 3 bases and J 0 bases, with 7 bases left between them. Germline V gene sequence: CDR1 SGDLS, CDR2 YYNGEE. The CDR3 here is CASSGALAKNIQYF. For the CDR3, the DNA is TGTGCCAGCAGCGGGGCCTTAGCCAAAAACATTCAGTACTTC.

This clonotype was recorded at least ten times. V usage is TRBV29-1 and J usage is TRBJ2-7; the match to TRBD1 covers 9 bases. V was pared by 4 bases and J by 3 bases, with 4 bases of the junction left unmatched. Germline V gene lookup returns CDR1 SQVTM and CDR2 ANQGSEA. The CDR3 length is 13 residues. DNA of the CDR3: TGCAGCGTTGTCGGGACAGGGAACTACGAGCAGTACTTC. Translated: CSVVGTGNYEQYF.

There are many counts of this clonotype. The chain joins TRBV7-2 to TRBJ1-2; TRBD1 agrees at 7 bases. In germline, CDR1 is SGHTA, CDR2 FQGNSA. V dropped 5 bases and J dropped 8; count of bases not matched to a gene: 8. The CDR3 consists of 13 residues. The CDR3 bases are TGTGCCAGCAGCATACAGGGGAGGGGGGGCTACACCTTC. Amino acids: CASSIQGRGGYTF.

This clonotype has more than one count but fewer than ten. This sequence joins TRBV7-2 and TRBJ2-7, with D hard to call. The CDR3 loop spans 13 amino acids. The ends were cut back, 1 base at V and 5 bases at J, with 9 bases in the middle. In germline, CDR1 is SGHTA, CDR2 FQGNSA. As DNA, the CDR3 is TGTGCCAGCAGCTTAGTGGGGTCCGACGAGCAGTACTTC. Amino acid sequence: CASSLVGSDEQYF.